What follows describes a single T cell receptor beta chain. This receptor's antigen is unknown. No clone much larger than this one lies a single base away; base qualities are absent. Donors were about 36 systemically healthy Caucasian individuals from Russia aged about 6 to 100 years. Each donor gave 8 to 10 milliliters of peripheral blood, collected into EDTA-treated Vacutainer tubes. Ficoll-Paque density-gradient centrifugation was used to isolate PBMCs, with at least 7 million obtained per sample. Total RNA was extracted from PBMCs with Trizol reagent, with at least 5 micrograms obtained per sample. For every donor, flow cytometry on a PBMC aliquot measured the percentage of naive CD45RAhigh/CD27high T cells. This sample was included in a study of blood T cells in healthy people across ages (dated by TCRdb to between 2014 and 2017). Looking at the study overall: Template switching captured roughly one uniquely barcoded TCR beta cDNA molecule per two T cells in model experiments. The study measured age-related changes in TCR beta repertoire diversity using deep sequencing normalized with unique cDNA molecular identifiers. The donors were divided into four age groups: young (average around 17 years), middle-aged (approximately 39), aged (around 59) and long-lived (approximately 74). To avoid experimental bias, donors of different ages were distributed randomly across sequencing lanes. Using the same blood draw, the study looked at two additional independent replicas of 1 million unique cDNA reads for two donors, one aged 18 to 29 and the other aged 80 or older. Overall study outcomes, separate from this receptor: Because the CMV infection status of the donors was unknown, age-related changes in expanded clonotypes may potentially have been confounded. Since profiling was done on bulk unsorted PBMCs, naive and antigen-experienced compartments could not be conclusively compared. Estimates of total diversity from one million sequenced T cells were regarded as lower bounds and underestimates. As age increased, observed TCR beta diversity per million T cells dropped in a roughly linear way, and a significant reduction was already evident by age roughly 36. A strong correlation was found between observed TCR beta diversity and the percentage of naive T cells measured by flow cytometry. Compared with the aged group, the long-lived group had more naive CD4+ T cells, fewer expanded clones and increased TCR diversity, a pattern suggesting age selection.

The cysteine opens and the phenylalanine closes a CDR3 of 14 amino acids. Of the read, only the CDR3 DNA is kept; its 42 bases are in frame from base 1. The germline ends are 12 bases apart after V is trimmed by 6 bases and J by 0 bases. The germline V gene specifies MDHEN as CDR1 and SYDVKM as CDR2. The library was produced with 5' RACE. Sequencing was carried out with an Illumina HiSeq 2500. A second PCR of about 6 to 12 cycles was run with a J-beta primer mix and a sample-barcoded 5' primer. A template-switch 5' adaptor carrying 12 random nucleotides introduced a unique molecular identifier onto each TCR beta cDNA molecule. Each sample yielded at least 3 million CDR3-containing paired-end reads. First-strand cDNA synthesis was performed from all RNA using the Mint cDNA synthesis kit, with priming by a TRBC-specific oligonucleotide. After uracil-DNA glycosylase treatment, a first 18-cycle PCR used universal primers M1SS and BC2_uni_R on all cDNA. For the original study's pipeline: For normalization, 1 million high-quality reads, each with a distinct molecular identifier, were randomly selected from each sample. Reads sharing molecular identifiers were discarded rather than binned into consensus sequences. MiTCR, with a Q25 quality threshold and the strictest error-elimination algorithm, was used for CDR3 identification, clonotype clustering and error correction. A nonparametric unseen species model with Euler transformation was used to estimate lower-bound total TCR beta diversity. TCRdb redid the processing of the public reads, applying fastp at Q25 and MiXCR, and retained in-frame beta chains. Identical CDR3 proteins give one entry, which carries the most common genes and DNA. Here the V and J calls rest on TCRdb's processing, not on the authors' analysis. Recorded for this sample are about 900,000 distinct CDR3 sequences; about 62% of them occurred a single time. The ten largest clonotypes hold roughly 25% of the sample.

This TCR derives from a man aged 25 to 40 in good health. The sample consisted of blood. Recombination joined TRBV28 with TRBJ2-7; the D segment may tentatively be TRBD1 or TRBD2, each giving 5 matched bases. The CDR3 protein is CASRIPGSSYEQYF. The sequenced DNA: TGTGCCAGCAGGATCCCAGGGAGCTCCTACGAGCAGTACTTC.